Each of the 10 T cell receptor beta chains below was sequenced from the same sample in a study of shared clonotypes between healthy human individuals. The method was immunoSEQ multiplex PCR; TCRdb's version includes in-frame clones alone and lacks a portion of them. The table records about 490,000 clones, 70% to 85% of them present only once. The specimen was PBMCs. Receptors were obtained from a middle-aged woman in good health. Some clones in this sample may be carry-over from other donors' samples.

The CDR3 protein is CSDDSDYEQYF. In nucleotides, the CDR3 is TGCAGCGACGACAGTGACTACGAGCAGTACTTC. This chain links TRBV29-1 with TRBJ2-7; D is possibly TRBD1 (5 bases). Trimming removed 7 bases from V and 3 bases from J, with 10 bases in between. The CDR3 is 11 amino acids. Per germline, CDR1 SQVTM and CDR2 ANQGSEA.

To note about this clone: Other DNA sequences in this specimen translate into the identical CDR3. V usage is TRBV5-1 and J usage is TRBJ2-1; 8 nucleotides agree with TRBD1. CDR3 length equals 15 residues. V trimming: 4 bases; J trimming: 2 bases; junction bases outside the gene matches: 5. The germline gives CDR1 SGHRS, CDR2 YFSETQ. Here the CDR3 reads CASSPGQGPYNEQFF. The CDR3 DNA is TGCGCCAGCAGCCCCGGACAGGGCCCCTACAATGAGCAGTTCTTC.

Only one count was recorded for this clone. This rearrangement joins TRBV7-2 to TRBJ1-6; D ambiguous. V gave up 5 bases and J gave up 6 bases, with 8 bases separating them. The germline V gene encodes CDR1 SGHTA and CDR2 FQGNSA. The CDR3 consists of 13 residues. DNA of the CDR3: TGTGCCAGCAGCCTAGACGGTAATTCACCCCTCCACTTT. Translation gives CASSLDGNSPLHF.

This clone was seen a handful of times. The chain joins TRBV11-2 to TRBJ2-1, with 8 nucleotides matching TRBD2. This CDR3 spans 15 amino acids. Germline trimming cut 8 bases from V and 6 bases from J; bases unmatched to any gene: 12. Germline CDR1 SGHAT, CDR2 FQNNGV. CDR3 protein: CASRPAGGRGNEQFF. DNA for the CDR3: TGTGCCAGCCGTCCCGCGGGGGGTCGCGGCAATGAGCAGTTCTTC.

The rearrangement joins TRBV18 to TRBJ1-2; the D gene is possibly TRBD1 (5 bases). Germline V gene data show CDR1 as KGHSH and CDR2 as LQKENI. Trimming shortened V by 5 bases and J by 0 bases, and 19 bases separated the two germline ends. This CDR3 region has 17 residues. The CDR3 loop is CASSTLQEILANYGYTF. The CDR3 nucleotides read TGTGCCAGCTCAACCCTACAGGAGATTTTAGCTAACTATGGCTACACCTTC.

The chain employs TRBV6-1 and TRBJ1-3; 7 bases match TRBD1. The CDR3 totals 13 residues. The ends lost 6 bases at V and 2 bases at J; junction bases unmatched: 1. Germline V gene data show CDR1 as MNHNS and CDR2 as SASEGT. The CDR3 reads CASRDRAGNTIYF. The DNA of the CDR3 is TGTGCCAGCAGAGACAGGGCTGGAAACACCATATATTTT.

The V call is TRBV7-3, the J call TRBJ2-2; D not certain. Trimming pared 2 bases from V and 7 bases from J, leaving 14 bases between. Per germline, CDR1 SGHTA and CDR2 FQGTGA. This CDR3 contains 15 residues. The CDR3 nucleotides read TGTGCCAGCAGCTTATCAGGCGGCCCTGGCGGGGAGCTGTTTTTT. It is translated as CASSLSGGPGGELFF.

CDR3 DNA sequence: TGCGCCAGCAGCTTTTTACGGGAGAACACTGAAGCTTTCTTT. Its protein is CASSFLRENTEAFF. This chain links TRBV5-1 with TRBJ1-1; D remains unclear. Germline assignment: CDR1 SGHRS and CDR2 YFSETQ. There are 14 residues in the CDR3. Trimming left V 2 bases short and J 1 base short, with 9 bases between.

The V call is TRBV27, the J call TRBJ2-1, with 10 bases identical to TRBD2. V lost 5 bases, J lost 5 bases, and 12 bases stayed unmatched. Germline CDR1 MNHEY, CDR2 SMNVEV (reference sequence). This CDR3 region has 17 residues. CDR3 amino acids: CASSRKLAGLEDNEQFF. The CDR3 DNA reads TGTGCCAGCAGTCGCAAACTAGCGGGATTGGAAGACAATGAGCAGTTCTTC.

The chain links TRBV25-1 to TRBJ2-3; D perhaps matches TRBD2 (5 bases). The V gene's germline CDR1 is MGHDK and CDR2 SYGVNS. The CDR3 extends over 11 amino acids. The CDR3 DNA is TGTGGAGCGGCCAGCACAGATACGCAGTATTTT. It translates to CGAASTDTQYF.